A selection of T cell receptor beta chains follows, all from one sample in a study of blood T cell repertoires in COVID-19. Repertoires were generated with immunoSEQ multiplex PCR, while TCRdb's copy carries only in-frame clones and drops some. The profile covers more than 110,000 clones, with roughly 85% appearing a single time and less than 3% taken by the ten largest. The sample taken for sequencing was peripheral blood. These receptor sequences come from a man aged 45-65 years with acute or convalescent COVID-19. Each CDR3 is given with its conserved first and last residue. D genes are given only for firm matches. The size entry is marked missing in some rows and otherwise reads once, few, many or a size class.

J gene	V gene	clone size	D gene	CDR3 protein	CDR3 DNA
TRBJ2-7	TRBV28	-	-	CASSLGRLAYEQYF	TGTGCCAGCAGTTTAGGGAGGCTTGCCTACGAGCAGTACTTC
TRBJ2-1	TRBV2	-	TRBD1	CASSGGDRAYNEQFF	TGTGCCAGCAGTGGAGGGGACAGGGCCTACAATGAGCAGTTCTTC
TRBJ1-6	TRBV11-3	-	-	CASSLAPSLPLHF	TGTGCCAGCAGCTTAGCTCCTTCCCTTCCCCTCCACTTT
TRBJ2-7	TRBV6-5	-	-	CASAWQGGYEQYF	TGTGCCAGCGCCTGGCAGGGTGGTTACGAGCAGTACTTC
TRBJ1-1	TRBV9	once	-	CASSPGGFGTEAFF	TGTGCCAGCTCCCCCGGAGGGTTCGGCACTGAAGCTTTCTTT
TRBJ2-5	TRBV24-1	once	TRBD2	CATRGAGEGETQYF	TGTGCCACCAGGGGAGCGGGGGAAGGGGAGACCCAGTACTTC
TRBJ2-1	TRBV7-3	once	TRBD1	CASSLEGGYQSEQFF	TGTGCCAGCAGCTTAGAAGGGGGCTATCAGAGTGAGCAGTTCTTC
TRBJ2-2	TRBV27	-	-	CASSLYPEGVVTGELFF	TGTGCCAGCAGTTTGTATCCAGAGGGTGTGGTAACCGGGGAGCTGTTTTTT
TRBJ2-7	TRBV10-3	-	TRBD2	CAISEFLAGPYEQYF	TGTGCCATCAGTGAATTTCTAGCGGGCCCCTACGAGCAGTACTTC
TRBJ2-1	TRBV24-1	-	-	CATSDYVRGHNEQFF	TGTGCCACCAGTGACTACGTCCGGGGTCACAATGAGCAGTTCTTC
TRBJ2-1	TRBV19	-	TRBD2	CASRFSGGSYNEQFF	TGTGCCAGTAGGTTTAGCGGGGGCTCCTACAATGAGCAGTTCTTC
TRBJ2-7	TRBV6-1	-	TRBD2	CASSEGVAGEYEQYF	TGTGCCAGCAGTGAAGGGGTAGCGGGAGAGTACGAGCAGTACTTC
TRBJ1-2	TRBV5-1	-	TRBD1	CASSSPDRGPYGYTF	TGCGCCAGCAGCTCCCCGGACAGGGGACCCTATGGCTACACCTTC
TRBJ1-5	TRBV25-1	-	-	CASSPGDRGFGQPQHF	TGTGCCAGCAGTCCGGGGGACCGGGGATTTGGCCAGCCCCAGCATTTT
TRBJ1-1	TRBV7-3	-	-	CASSPSQGENTEAFF	TGTGCCAGCAGCCCGTCACAGGGTGAAAACACTGAAGCTTTCTTT
TRBJ2-7	TRBV6-5	-	-	CASRSLSYEQYF	TGTGCCAGCAGGAGCCTTTCCTACGAGCAGTACTTC
TRBJ1-4	TRBV4-1	-	TRBD1	CASSLGGNKEKLFF	TGCGCCAGCAGCCTAGGGGGCAATAAGGAAAAACTGTTTTTT
TRBJ1-2	TRBV5-4	-	-	CASSLGDWRGGHGYTF	TGTGCCAGCAGCTTGGGGGATTGGAGGGGAGGCCATGGCTACACCTTC
TRBJ2-5	TRBV7-3	-	-	CASSLIVGETQYF	TGTGCCAGCAGCTTAATCGTCGGGGAGACCCAGTACTTC
TRBJ1-4	TRBV11-2	-	TRBD1	CASSFQADRGLEKLFF	TGTGCCAGCAGCTTCCAAGCGGACAGGGGGCTCGAAAAACTGTTTTTT
TRBJ2-3	TRBV7-3	-	TRBD1	CASSLSTGDTQYF	TGTGCCAGCAGCTTATCGACAGGGGATACGCAGTATTTT
TRBJ1-3	TRBV6-5	-	-	CASSLSQGTDTIYF	TGTGCCAGCAGTTTATCACAGGGAACTGACACCATATATTTT
TRBJ2-7	TRBV7-3	-	TRBD1	CASSPTGTGAYEQYF	TGTGCCAGCAGCCCAACCGGGACAGGGGCCTACGAGCAGTACTTC
TRBJ2-1	TRBV5-4	-	TRBD2	CASSLGRGSAYNEQFF	TGTGCCAGCAGCTTGGGCCGCGGGAGCGCCTACAATGAGCAGTTCTTC
TRBJ1-1	TRBV5-1	-	-	CASSVPRGGTEAFF	TGCGCCAGCAGCGTTCCCAGGGGCGGGACTGAAGCTTTCTTT
TRBJ1-4	TRBV29-1	few	-	CSGGTGNEKLFF	TGCAGCGGGGGGACGGGGAATGAAAAACTGTTTTTT
TRBJ1-6	TRBV21-1	-	-	CASSGNRGPSSYNSPLHF	TGTGCCAGCAGCGGGAACAGGGGCCCGAGCTCCTATAATTCACCCCTCCACTTT
TRBJ1-1	TRBV12-3/TRBV12-4	-	-	CASTAGTEAFF	TGTGCCAGCACGGCGGGGACTGAAGCTTTCTTT
TRBJ2-3	TRBV7-2	-	TRBD1	CASSLLGQLTDTQYF	TGTGCCAGCAGCCTCCTGGGACAGCTCACAGATACGCAGTATTTT